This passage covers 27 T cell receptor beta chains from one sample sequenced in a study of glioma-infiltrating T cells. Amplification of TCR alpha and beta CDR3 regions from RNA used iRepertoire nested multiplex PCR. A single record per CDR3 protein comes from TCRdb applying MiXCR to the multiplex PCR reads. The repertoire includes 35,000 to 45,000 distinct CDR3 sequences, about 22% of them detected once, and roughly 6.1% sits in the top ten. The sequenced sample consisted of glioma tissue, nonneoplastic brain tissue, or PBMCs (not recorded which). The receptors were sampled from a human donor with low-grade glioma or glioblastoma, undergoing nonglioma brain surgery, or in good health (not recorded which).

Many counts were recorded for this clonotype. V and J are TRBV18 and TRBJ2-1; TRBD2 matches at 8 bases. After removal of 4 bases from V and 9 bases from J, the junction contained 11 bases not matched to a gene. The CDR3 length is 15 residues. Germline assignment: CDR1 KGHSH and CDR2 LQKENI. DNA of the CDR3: TGTGCCAGCTCACGAATAGCGGGAAGTGTAGGTGAGCAGTTCTTC. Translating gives CASSRIAGSVGEQFF.

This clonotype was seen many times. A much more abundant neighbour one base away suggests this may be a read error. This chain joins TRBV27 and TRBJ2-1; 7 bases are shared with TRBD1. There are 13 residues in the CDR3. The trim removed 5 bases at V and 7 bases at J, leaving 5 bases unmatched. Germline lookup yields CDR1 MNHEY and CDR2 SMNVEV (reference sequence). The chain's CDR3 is CASSLGQENEQFF. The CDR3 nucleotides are TGTGCCAGCAGTCTTGGACAGGAAAATGAGCAGTTCTTC.

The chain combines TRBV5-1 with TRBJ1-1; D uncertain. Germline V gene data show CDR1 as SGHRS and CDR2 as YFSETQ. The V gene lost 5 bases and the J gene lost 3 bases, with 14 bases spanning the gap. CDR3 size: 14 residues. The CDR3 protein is CASRIFGEDTEAFF. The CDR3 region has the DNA TGCGCCAGCAGAATTTTCGGGGAAGACACTGAAGCTTTCTTT.

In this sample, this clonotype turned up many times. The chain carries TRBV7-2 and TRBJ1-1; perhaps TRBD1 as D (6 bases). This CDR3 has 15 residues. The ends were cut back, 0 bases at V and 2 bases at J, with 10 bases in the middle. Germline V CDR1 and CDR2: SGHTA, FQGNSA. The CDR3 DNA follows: TGTGCCAGCAGCTTAGCCTGGGGGGCCAACACTGAAGCTTTCTTT. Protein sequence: CASSLAWGANTEAFF. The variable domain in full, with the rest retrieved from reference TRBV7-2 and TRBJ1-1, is GAGVSQSPSNKVTEKGKDVELRCDPISGHTALYWYRQSLGQGLEFLIYFQGNSAPDKSGLPSDRFSAERTGGSVSTLTIQRTQQEDSAVYLCASSLAWGANTEAFFGQGTRLTVV.

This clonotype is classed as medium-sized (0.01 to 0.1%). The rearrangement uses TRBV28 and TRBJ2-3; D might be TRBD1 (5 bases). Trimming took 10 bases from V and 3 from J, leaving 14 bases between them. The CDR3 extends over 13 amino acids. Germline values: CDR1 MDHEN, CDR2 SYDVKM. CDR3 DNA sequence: TGTGCCACCTTTGGGGCCCTAACAGATACGCAGTATTTT. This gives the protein CATFGALTDTQYF. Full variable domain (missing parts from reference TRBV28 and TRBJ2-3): DVKVTQSSRYLVKRTGEKVFLECVQDMDHENMFWYRQDPGLGLRLIYFSYDVKMKEKGDIPEGYSVSREKKERFSLILESASTNQTSMYLCATFGALTDTQYFGPGTRLTVL.

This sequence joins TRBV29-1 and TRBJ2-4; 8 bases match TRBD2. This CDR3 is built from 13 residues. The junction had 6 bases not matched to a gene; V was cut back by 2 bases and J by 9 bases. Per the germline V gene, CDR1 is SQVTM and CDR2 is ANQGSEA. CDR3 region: CSVESTSDSIQYF. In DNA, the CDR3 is TGCAGCGTTGAATCGACTAGCGATAGCATTCAGTACTTC.

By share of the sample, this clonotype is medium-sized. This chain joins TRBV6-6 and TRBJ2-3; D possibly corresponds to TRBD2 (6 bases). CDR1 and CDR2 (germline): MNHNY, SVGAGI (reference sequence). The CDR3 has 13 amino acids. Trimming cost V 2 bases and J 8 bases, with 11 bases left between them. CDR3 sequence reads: CASSYTSFGTQYF. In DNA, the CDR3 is TGTGCCAGCAGTTACACTAGCTTCGGTACGCAGTATTTT.

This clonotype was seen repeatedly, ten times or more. The CDR3 is CASSQDASELIVQFF. CDR3 coding DNA: TGTGCCAGCAGCCAAGATGCTAGCGAACTTATAGTGCAGTTCTTC. The chain employs TRBV3-1 and TRBJ2-1; perhaps TRBD2 as D (6 bases). This CDR3 has 15 amino acids. Germline loops: CDR1 LGHDT, CDR2 YNNKEL (reference sequence). Between the trimmed V and J ends, which lost 0 bases and 12 bases, there was a span of 18 bases.

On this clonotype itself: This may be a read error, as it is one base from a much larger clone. The CDR3 nucleotides are TGTGCCAGTACTGATGGATCCTACGAGCAGTTCTTC. Translating gives CASTDGSYEQFF. V gene TRBV19 combines with J gene TRBJ2-1; the D is unclear. Germline V gene sequence: CDR1 LNHDA, CDR2 SQIVND (reference sequence). The CDR3 covers 12 residues. V lost 7 bases and J 10 bases, leaving 14 bases between the germline ends.

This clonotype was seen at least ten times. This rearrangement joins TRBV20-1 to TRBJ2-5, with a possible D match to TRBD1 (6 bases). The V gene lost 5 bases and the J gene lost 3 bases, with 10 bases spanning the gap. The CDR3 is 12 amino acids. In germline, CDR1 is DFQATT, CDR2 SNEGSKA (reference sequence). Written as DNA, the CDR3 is TGCAGTGCTTTTTACAGGGAAGAGACCCAGTACTTC. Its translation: CSAFYREETQYF.

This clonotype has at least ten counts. The CDR3 is CSAPESPGLAHEQFF. Written as DNA, the CDR3 is TGCAGTGCTCCAGAGAGCCCCGGACTAGCCCATGAGCAGTTCTTC. The chain couples TRBV20-1 to TRBJ2-1; TRBD2 aligns across 8 bases. Germline V gene sequence: CDR1 DFQATT, CDR2 SNEGSKA (reference sequence). Germline trimming cut 5 bases from V and 8 bases from J; bases unmatched to any gene: 14. The CDR3 is made up of 15 amino acids.

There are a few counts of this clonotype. CDR3 in amino acids: CASSFGQSSNQPQHF. The CDR3 DNA reads TGTGCCAGCAGCTTTGGACAAAGTAGCAATCAGCCCCAGCATTTT. The gene calls are TRBV7-9 and TRBJ1-5; D possibly corresponds to TRBD1 (5 bases). CDR1 SEHNR and CDR2 FQNEAQ come from the germline V gene (reference sequence). Trimming pared 3 bases from V and 0 bases from J, leaving 9 bases between. This CDR3 contains 15 residues.

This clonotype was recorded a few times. The CDR3 is CASSQATGGQETQYF. DNA of the CDR3: TGTGCCAGCAGCCAAGCTACGGGGGGCCAAGAGACCCAGTACTTC. The chain employs TRBV3-1 and TRBJ2-5; 7 nucleotides agree with TRBD2. After removal of 1 base from V and 1 base from J, the junction contained 3 bases not matched to a gene. The CDR3 consists of 15 residues. From germline, CDR1 is LGHDT and CDR2 YNNKEL (reference sequence).

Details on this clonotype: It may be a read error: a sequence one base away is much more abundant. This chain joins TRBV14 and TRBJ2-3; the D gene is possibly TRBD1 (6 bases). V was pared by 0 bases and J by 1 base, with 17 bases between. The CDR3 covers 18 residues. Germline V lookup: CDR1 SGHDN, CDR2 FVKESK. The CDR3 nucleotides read TGTGCCAGCAGCCAAGAGGGGGCGTCCAGGAGATGCACAGATACGCAGTATTTT. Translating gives CASSQEGASRRCTDTQYF.

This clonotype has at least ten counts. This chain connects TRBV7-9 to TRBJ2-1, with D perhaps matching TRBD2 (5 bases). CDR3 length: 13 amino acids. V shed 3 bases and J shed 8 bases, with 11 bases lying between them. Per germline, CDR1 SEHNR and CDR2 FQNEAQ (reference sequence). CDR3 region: CASSFPRADEQFF. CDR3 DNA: TGTGCCAGCAGCTTCCCGAGGGCAGATGAGCAGTTCTTC.

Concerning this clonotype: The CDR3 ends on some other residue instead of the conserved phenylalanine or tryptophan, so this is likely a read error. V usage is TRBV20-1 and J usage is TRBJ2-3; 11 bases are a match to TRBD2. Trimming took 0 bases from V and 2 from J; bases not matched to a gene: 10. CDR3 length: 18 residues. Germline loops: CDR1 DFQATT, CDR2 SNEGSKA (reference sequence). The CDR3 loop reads CSARELNSGRAYTDTQYL. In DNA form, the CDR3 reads TGCAGTGCTAGAGAATTGAATAGCGGGAGGGCCTACACAGATACGCAGTATCTT.

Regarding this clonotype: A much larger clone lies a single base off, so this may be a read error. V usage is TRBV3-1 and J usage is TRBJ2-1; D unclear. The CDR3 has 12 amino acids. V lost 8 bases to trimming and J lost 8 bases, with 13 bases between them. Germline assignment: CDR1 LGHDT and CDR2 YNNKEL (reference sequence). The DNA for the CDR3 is TGTGCCAGCCGCCTATTTATAGATGAGCAGTTCTTC. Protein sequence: CASRLFIDEQFF.

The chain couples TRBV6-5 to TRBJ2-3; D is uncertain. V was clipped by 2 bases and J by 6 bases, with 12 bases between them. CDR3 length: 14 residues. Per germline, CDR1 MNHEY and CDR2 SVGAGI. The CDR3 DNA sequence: TGTGCCAGCAGTTACATGAAAAGCTCGGATACGCAGTATTTT. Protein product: CASSYMKSSDTQYF.

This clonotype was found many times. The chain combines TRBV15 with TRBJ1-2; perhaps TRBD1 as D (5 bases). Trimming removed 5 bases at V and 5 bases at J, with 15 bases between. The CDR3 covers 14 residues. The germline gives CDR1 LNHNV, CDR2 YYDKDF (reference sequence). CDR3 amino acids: CATSLRGEGYGYTF. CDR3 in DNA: TGTGCCACCAGCTTGAGAGGGGAGGGATATGGCTACACCTTC. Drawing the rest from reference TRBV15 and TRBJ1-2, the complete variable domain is DAMVIQNPRYQVTQFGKPVTLSCSQTLNHNVMYWYQQKSSQAPKLLFHYYDKDFNNEADTPDNFQSRRPNTSFCFLDIRSPGLGDTAMYLCATSLRGEGYGYTFGSGTRLTVV.

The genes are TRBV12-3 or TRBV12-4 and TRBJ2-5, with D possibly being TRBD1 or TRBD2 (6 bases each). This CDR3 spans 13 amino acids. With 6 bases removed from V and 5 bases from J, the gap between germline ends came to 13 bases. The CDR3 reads CASSQDSGETQYF. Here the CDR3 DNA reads TGTGCCAGCAGCCAGGACAGCGGGGAGACCCAGTACTTC.

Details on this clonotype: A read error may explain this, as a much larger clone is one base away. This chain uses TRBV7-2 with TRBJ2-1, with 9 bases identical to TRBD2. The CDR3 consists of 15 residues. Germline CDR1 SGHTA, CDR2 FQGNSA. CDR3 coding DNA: TGTGCCAGCAGCCCGCCGGGCGGGAGGGATAATGAGCGGTTCTTC. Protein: CASSPPGGRDNERFF.

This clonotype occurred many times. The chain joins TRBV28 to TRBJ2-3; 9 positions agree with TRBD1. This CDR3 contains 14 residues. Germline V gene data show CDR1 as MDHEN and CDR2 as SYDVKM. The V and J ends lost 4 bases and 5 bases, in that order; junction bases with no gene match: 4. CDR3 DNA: TGTGCCAGCAGTTCCCGGGACAGGGAAGATACGCAGTATTTT. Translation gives CASSSRDREDTQYF.

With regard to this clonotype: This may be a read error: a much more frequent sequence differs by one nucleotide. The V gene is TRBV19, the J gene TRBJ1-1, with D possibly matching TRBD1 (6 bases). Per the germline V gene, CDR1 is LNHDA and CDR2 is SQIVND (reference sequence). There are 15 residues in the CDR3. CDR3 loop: CASRTGQRGNTKAFF. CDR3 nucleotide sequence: TGTGCCAGTAGGACCGGACAGAGGGGGAACACTAAAGCTTTCTTT.

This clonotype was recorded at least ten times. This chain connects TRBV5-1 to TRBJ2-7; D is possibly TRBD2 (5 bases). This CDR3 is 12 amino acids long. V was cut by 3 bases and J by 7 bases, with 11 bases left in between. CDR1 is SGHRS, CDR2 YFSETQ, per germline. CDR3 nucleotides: TGCGCCAGCAGCTCCTCCCCGGGAGAGCAGTACTTC. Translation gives CASSSSPGEQYF.

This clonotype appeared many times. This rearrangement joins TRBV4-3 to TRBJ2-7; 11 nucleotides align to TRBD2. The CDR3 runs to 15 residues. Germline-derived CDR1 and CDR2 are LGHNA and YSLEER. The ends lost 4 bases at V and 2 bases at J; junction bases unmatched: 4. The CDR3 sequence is CASSRELAGAYEQYF. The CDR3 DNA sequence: TGCGCCAGCAGCCGAGAACTAGCGGGGGCCTACGAGCAGTACTTC.

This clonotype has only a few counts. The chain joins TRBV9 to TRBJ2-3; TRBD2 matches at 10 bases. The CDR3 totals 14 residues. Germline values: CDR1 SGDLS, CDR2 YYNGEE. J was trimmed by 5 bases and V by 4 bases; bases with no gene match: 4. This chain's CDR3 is CASSTSGKLDTQYF. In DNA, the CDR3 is TGTGCCAGCAGCACTAGCGGGAAATTAGATACGCAGTATTTT.

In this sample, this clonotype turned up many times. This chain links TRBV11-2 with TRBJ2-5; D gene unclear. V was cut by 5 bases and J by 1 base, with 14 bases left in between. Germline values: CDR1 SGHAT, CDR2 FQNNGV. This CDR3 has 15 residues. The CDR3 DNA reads TGTGCCAGCAGCCAATCCTCATTCGGCCAAGAGACCCAGTACTTC. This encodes CASSQSSFGQETQYF.